A single sample is the source of the 32 T cell receptor beta chains below, sequenced in a study of blood T cell repertoires in COVID-19. The repertoire was sequenced with immunoSEQ multiplex PCR; TCRdb's copy has only in-frame clones and lacks some. The sample gives 160,000 or so clones, under 95% of which show up once; approximately 2.4% is in the top ten. Sequenced material: peripheral blood. These receptors were taken from a man younger than 35 with acute or convalescent COVID-19.

V is TRBV27 and J is TRBJ2-1; unclear D gene. The V gene lost 0 bases and the J gene lost 0 bases, with 12 bases spanning the gap. CDR1 is MNHEY, CDR2 SMNVEV, per germline (reference sequence). The CDR3 has 17 amino acids. As DNA, the CDR3 is TGTGCCAGCAGTTTATCCCTAGACCTCGGCTCCTACAATGAGCAGTTCTTC. This codes for CASSLSLDLGSYNEQFF.

The chain combines TRBV11-2 with TRBJ2-3; D is perhaps TRBD1 (6 bases). Deletions cut 5 bases from V and 0 bases from J, with 18 bases between. Germline assignment: CDR1 SGHAT and CDR2 FQNNGV. This CDR3 has 17 residues. The chain's CDR3 is CASSLPQQGTSTDTQYF. In DNA form, the CDR3 reads TGTGCCAGCAGCCTACCCCAACAGGGAACTAGCACAGATACGCAGTATTTT.

V is TRBV4-1 and J is TRBJ1-2; TRBD1 aligns across 10 bases. Germline values: CDR1 MGHRA, CDR2 YSYEKL. This CDR3 has 13 residues. V lost 6 bases, J lost 6 bases, and 4 bases stayed unmatched. The CDR3 DNA follows: TGCGCCAGCAGAATGACAGGGGGCAATGGCTACACCTTC. Amino acid sequence: CASRMTGGNGYTF.

This chain uses TRBV5-1 with TRBJ1-6; D is unresolved. Trimming pared 0 bases from V and 7 bases from J, leaving 11 bases between. Germline V gene data show CDR1 as SGHRS and CDR2 as YFSETQ. This CDR3 region has 15 residues. In DNA, the CDR3 is TGCGCCAGCAGCTTGGCAGTCGCCGGGAATTCACCCCTCCACTTT. Protein sequence: CASSLAVAGNSPLHF.

This clone was seen just once. The chain joins TRBV13 to TRBJ2-1; 7 nucleotides agree with TRBD1. With 2 bases clipped from V and 7 bases from J, the junction kept 8 bases outside the gene matches. CDR3 length: 15 amino acids. Germline-derived CDR1 and CDR2 are PRHDT and FYEKMQ (reference sequence). This CDR3 reads CASSLQLQGMNEQFF. The CDR3 DNA reads as TGTGCCAGCAGCTTACAATTACAGGGGATGAATGAGCAGTTCTTC.

The chain uses TRBV12-3 or TRBV12-4 and TRBJ1-5; tentative D call: TRBD1 (6 bases). V dropped 6 bases and J dropped 4 bases, with 10 bases sitting between them. The CDR3 covers 13 residues. CDR3 in amino acids: CASRPTGNQPQHF. Here the CDR3 DNA reads TGTGCCAGCAGACCTACAGGGAATCAGCCCCAGCATTTT.

The CDR3: CASSQDPSGTRRETQYF. The CDR3 DNA follows: TGTGCCAGCAGCCAAGATCCCTCCGGGACTAGAAGAGAGACCCAGTACTTC. The chain couples TRBV3-1 (or the pseudogene TRBV3-2) to TRBJ2-5, with 8 bases matching TRBD2. Germline CDR1 and CDR2: LGHDT and YNNKEL (reference sequence). The CDR3 length is 17 residues. V lost 0 bases to trimming and J lost 4 bases; unmatched junction nucleotides: 10.

V gene TRBV24-1 combines with J gene TRBJ2-7; 9 bases match TRBD1. Germline V gene data show CDR1 as KGHDR and CDR2 as SFDVKD. This CDR3 contains 15 residues. The V and J ends lost 4 bases and 6 bases, in that order; junction bases with no gene match: 9. This CDR3 reads CATSEAGQGGGEQYF. The CDR3 DNA follows: TGTGCCACCAGTGAGGCGGGACAGGGAGGAGGCGAGCAGTACTTC.

The chain has TRBV6-5 and TRBJ1-3; TRBD1 matches at 8 bases. V gave up 4 bases and J gave up 4 bases; unmatched junction bases: 6. The germline CDR1 and CDR2 sequences are MNHEY and SVGAGI. The CDR3 covers 15 residues. The CDR3 region is CASSSDRARGNTIYF. DNA of the CDR3: TGTGCCAGCAGTTCGGACAGGGCCAGAGGAAACACCATATATTTT.

The chain uses TRBV6-5 and TRBJ1-2; possible D gene TRBD1, 5 bases. Germline V gene lookup returns CDR1 MNHEY and CDR2 SVGAGI. The V end was cut by 0 bases, the J end by 8 bases, with 13 bases between. The CDR3 runs 14 residues. CDR3 in DNA: TGTGCCAGCAGTTACTCGGAGGGACTCCAGGGCTACACCTTC. Translating gives CASSYSEGLQGYTF.

The chain couples TRBV6-5 to TRBJ1-5; 8 bases map to TRBD1. The CDR3 has 13 residues. The V gene end was trimmed by 10 bases and the J gene end by 2 bases; junction bases not matched to a gene: 4. Germline V gene lookup returns CDR1 MNHEY and CDR2 SVGAGI. CDR3 amino acids: CATMGQGNQPQHF. As DNA, the CDR3 is TGTGCCACTATGGGACAGGGCAATCAGCCCCAGCATTTT.

The rearrangement joins TRBV10-2 to TRBJ2-2; TRBD1 matches at 7 bases. Trimming at V came to 7 bases and at J to 5 bases, leaving 13 bases not matched to a gene. This CDR3 is 16 amino acids long. CDR1 is WSHSY and CDR2 is SAAADI in the germline V gene. DNA for the CDR3: TGCGCCAGCACAGGACAGGCGAAAAGTGTTACCGGGGAGCTGTTTTTT. Its protein product is CASTGQAKSVTGELFF.

The CDR3 coding sequence is TGCGCCAGCAGCTTGCAACAGGGGGCCCACGAGCAGTACTTC. It specifies CASSLQQGAHEQYF. The chain employs TRBV5-1 and TRBJ2-7, with 9 bases aligning to TRBD1. J was trimmed by 5 bases and V by 1 base; bases with no gene match: 4. This CDR3 is 14 amino acids long. In germline, CDR1 is SGHRS, CDR2 YFSETQ.

A single count supports this clone. This chain connects TRBV25-1 to TRBJ1-5, with D possibly TRBD1 on 5 matching bases. The germline V and J ends were trimmed by 4 bases and 3 bases, with 13 bases remaining between them. The CDR3 spans 15 residues. Germline lookup yields CDR1 MGHDK and CDR2 SYGVNS. The CDR3 spells CASSGSRDYNQPQHF. CDR3 in DNA: TGTGCCAGCAGTGGATCCAGGGATTACAATCAGCCCCAGCATTTT.

V and J are TRBV11-2 and TRBJ2-7; 7 bases line up with TRBD2. V was pared by 4 bases and J by 2 bases, with 14 bases of the junction left unmatched. The CDR3 covers 17 residues. The germline V gene encodes CDR1 SGHAT and CDR2 FQNNGV. CDR3 sequence: CASSSPRMGGRPYEQYF. The CDR3 DNA sequence: TGTGCCAGCAGCTCCCCCCGGATGGGGGGGAGACCCTACGAGCAGTACTTC. Drawing the rest from reference TRBV11-2 and TRBJ2-7, the complete variable domain is EAGVAQSPRYKIIEKRQSVAFWCNPISGHATLYWYQQILGQGPKLLIQFQNNGVVDDSQLPKDRFSAERLKGVDSTLKIQPAKLEDSAVYLCASSSPRMGGRPYEQYFGPGTRLTVT.

This clone was observed a handful of times. The chain carries TRBV7-9 and TRBJ2-7; 14 bases match TRBD2. Germline V gene data show CDR1 as SEHNR and CDR2 as FQNEAQ (reference sequence). This CDR3 region has 15 residues. J gave up 4 bases and V 5 bases, and 4 bases lay outside the gene matches. The CDR3 DNA sequence: TGTGCCAGCAGCCTAGGGACTAGCGGGAGTTACGAGCAGTACTTC. Its translation: CASSLGTSGSYEQYF. Full variable domain (rest looked up from reference TRBV7-9 and TRBJ2-7): DTGVSQNPRHKITKRGQNVTFRCDPISEHNRLYWYRQTLGQGPEFLTYFQNEAQLEKSRLLSDRFSAERPKGSFSTLEIQRTEQGDSAMYLCASSLGTSGSYEQYFGPGTRLTVT.

This chain uses TRBV7-2 with TRBJ1-6; no clear D. The CDR3 sequence is 14 residues long. The V and J ends lost 3 bases and 10 bases respectively, with 13 bases between them. CDR1 is SGHTA and CDR2 is FQGNSA in the germline V gene. The CDR3 loop reads CASSLGGLGSPLHF. The CDR3 DNA is TGTGCCAGCAGCTTGGGCGGACTCGGGTCACCCCTCCACTTT.

The rearrangement uses TRBV5-5 and TRBJ2-1; no reliable D call. Germline V gives CDR1 SGHKS, CDR2 YYEKEE (reference sequence). With 0 bases removed from V and 5 bases from J, the gap between germline ends came to 12 bases. The CDR3 extends over 15 amino acids. The CDR3 DNA is TGTGCCAGCAGCTTGGAGATGGCTCGGGACAATGAGCAGTTCTTC. The encoded protein is CASSLEMARDNEQFF.

This sequence joins TRBV18 and TRBJ1-1; 7 bases agree with TRBD1. The CDR3 consists of 14 residues. Trimming cost V 4 bases and J 11 bases; bases outside gene matches: 13. Germline lookup yields CDR1 KGHSH and CDR2 LQKENI. CDR3 bases: TGTGCCAGCTCACTCTACAGGGGCGCAGAGGGGGCTTTCTTT. Protein product: CASSLYRGAEGAFF.

The rearrangement joins TRBV11-2 to TRBJ1-1; D call uncertain. Between the trimmed V and J ends, which lost 5 bases and 1 base, there was a span of 8 bases. CDR3 length equals 13 residues. CDR1 is SGHAT, CDR2 FQNNGV, per germline. In DNA form, the CDR3 reads TGTGCCAGCAGCCGTAGACAGAACACTGAAGCTTTCTTT. This sequence encodes CASSRRQNTEAFF.

In its sample, this clone was seen a few times. The CDR3 region has the DNA TGTGCCAGCAGCCTCTCCCTCGGGGAACTCTCCTACAATGAGCAGTTCTTC. Its protein product is CASSLSLGELSYNEQFF. The J gene is TRBJ2-1, the V gene TRBV3-1 (or the pseudogene TRBV3-2), with D perhaps matching TRBD2 (5 bases). Trimming pared 4 bases from V and 0 bases from J, leaving 16 bases between. Germline CDR1 reads LGHDT; CDR2 reads YNNKEL (reference sequence). The CDR3 spans 17 residues.

The gene calls are TRBV7-9 and TRBJ2-7, with 9 bases lining up with TRBD2. Trimming cost V 5 bases and J 2 bases; bases outside gene matches: 7. CDR1 and CDR2 from the germline V gene are SEHNR and FQNEAQ (reference sequence). The CDR3 has 15 amino acids. The DNA of the CDR3 is TGTGCCAGCAGCCCTCGCGGGGGGGGACCCTACGAGCAGTACTTC. This translates into CASSPRGGGPYEQYF.

V gene TRBV6-5 combines with J gene TRBJ2-7, with 9 bases aligning to TRBD2. The CDR3 extends over 13 amino acids. Germline V CDR1 and CDR2: MNHEY, SVGAGI. The V and J ends lost 5 bases and 5 bases, in that order; junction bases with no gene match: 4. CDR3 region: CASSRLAANEQYF. The CDR3 coding sequence is TGTGCCAGCAGTCGACTAGCGGCCAACGAGCAGTACTTC.

The V and J genes are TRBV30 and TRBJ1-1; D call uncertain. The CDR3 runs to 13 residues. The V and J ends lost 5 bases and 7 bases respectively, with 17 bases between them. The V gene's germline CDR1 is GTSNPN and CDR2 SVGIG (reference sequence). The DNA of the CDR3 is TGTGCCTGGGCCGGGTGGATGGGTGGTGAAGCTTTCTTT. It codes for CAWAGWMGGEAFF.

The genes are TRBV6-5 and TRBJ1-5, with 7 bases that match TRBD1. The germline V gene encodes CDR1 MNHEY and CDR2 SVGAGI. The V segment lost 8 bases and the J segment 6 bases; nucleotides outside the gene matches: 10. The CDR3 has 14 amino acids. This CDR3 reads CASPGQIVGQPQHF. The DNA for the CDR3 is TGTGCCAGCCCGGGACAGATCGTGGGTCAGCCCCAGCATTTT.

This chain links TRBV29-1 with TRBJ1-2, with D perhaps matching TRBD1 (5 bases). This CDR3 region has 16 residues. Germline loops: CDR1 SQVTM, CDR2 ANQGSEA. Trimming cost V 3 bases and J 4 bases, with 21 bases left between them. CDR3 in amino acids: CSVDPGGSVIGYGYTF. As DNA, the CDR3 is TGCAGCGTTGACCCGGGGGGGTCCGTCATAGGCTATGGCTACACCTTC.

The rearrangement links TRBV6-5 to TRBJ1-5, with D maybe TRBD1 (5 bases). The V gene lost 6 bases and the J gene lost 4 bases, with 13 bases spanning the gap. This CDR3 region has 14 residues. Looked up from germline, CDR1 is MNHEY and CDR2 is SVGAGI. The CDR3 sequence: CASSQGLYNQPQHF. CDR3 bases: TGTGCCAGCAGCCAGGGACTCTATAATCAGCCCCAGCATTTT.

The genes are TRBV19 and TRBJ1-1; D is unresolved. Germline-derived CDR1 and CDR2 are LNHDA and SQIVND (reference sequence). This CDR3 has 15 amino acids. V lost 1 base, J lost 1 base, and 10 bases lay in between. The DNA of the CDR3 is TGTGCCAGTAGTATAGTGGCCAGGTCGAACACTGAAGCTTTCTTT. The encoded protein is CASSIVARSNTEAFF.

Details on this clone: At one end, the junction sequence differs from germline, possibly due to a read error. The chain uses TRBV9 and TRBJ2-5; 8 bases agree with TRBD1. CDR3 length equals 15 residues. Germline V lookup: CDR1 SGDLS, CDR2 YYNGEE. The CDR3 reads CASSVAPPGTGDINF. CDR3 bases: TGTGCCAGCAGCGTAGCCCCCCCCGGGACAGGTGACATCAACTTC.

On this clone itself: The sample holds other DNA sequences that translate to the same CDR3. The V and J genes are TRBV14 and TRBJ2-3, with 10 nucleotides matching TRBD2. V shed 3 bases and J 1 base; nucleotides not matched to a gene: 1. Germline CDR1 is SGHDN and CDR2 is FVKESK. The CDR3 loop spans 15 amino acids. Written as DNA, the CDR3 is TGTGCCAGCAGCCAGGGGACTAGCGGCACAGATACGCAGTATTTT. Translating it yields CASSQGTSGTDTQYF.

The J gene is TRBJ2-1, the V gene TRBV6-1; TRBD2 might be the D (5 bases). V dropped 1 base and J dropped 7 bases, with 11 bases sitting between them. The germline V gene has CDR1 MNHNS and CDR2 SASEGT. The CDR3 is 14 amino acids. The CDR3 DNA reads as TGTGCCAGCAGTGAAGTAGGACTTTCAAATGAGCAGTTCTTC. It yields the protein CASSEVGLSNEQFF.

This chain joins TRBV29-1 and TRBJ2-2, with TRBD2 matching over 8 bases. Germline V gene data show CDR1 as SQVTM and CDR2 as ANQGSEA. After removal of 5 bases from V and 2 bases from J, the junction contained 7 bases not matched to a gene. This CDR3 is built from 15 residues. The DNA for the CDR3 is TGCAGCGTTATTACGGGGGGGACTAACACCGGGGAGCTGTTTTTT. Amino acids: CSVITGGTNTGELFF.